Below are 28 T cell receptor beta chains sequenced from a single sample in a study of cytomegalovirus exposure and HLA in healthy donors. This PCR relied on a set of 60 Vbeta primers and 13 Jbeta primers. Data came from immunoSEQ multiplex PCR; TCRdb stores just in-frame clones and leaves some out. The sample lists roughly 88,000 clones, 76% occurring once. The sequenced sample was PBMCs. These receptors were obtained from a man aged 30 to 39 in good health and CMV-seropositive.

The chain links TRBV19 to TRBJ1-5, with TRBD1 matching over 7 bases. CDR1 LNHDA and CDR2 SQIVND come from the germline V gene (reference sequence). The V gene end was trimmed by 4 bases and the J gene end by 4 bases; junction bases not matched to a gene: 7. The CDR3 is 15 residues long. CDR3: CASSTDRARNQPQHF. Written as DNA, the CDR3 is TGTGCCAGTAGTACCGACAGGGCGCGGAATCAGCCCCAGCATTTT.

V usage is TRBV7-6 and J usage is TRBJ2-7; D gene unclear. The V gene's germline CDR1 is SGHVS and CDR2 FNYEAQ. The V end was cut by 8 bases, the J end by 4 bases, with 18 bases between. The CDR3 runs 14 residues. The CDR3 DNA sequence: TGTGCCAGCTCACAGCCCTCGGCTTCTTACGAGCAGTACTTC. Translation: CASSQPSASYEQYF. Full variable domain (remainder filled in from reference TRBV7-6 and TRBJ2-7): GAGVSQSPRYKVTKRGQDVALRCDPISGHVSLYWYRQALGQGPEFLTYFNYEAQQDKSGLPNDRFSAERPEGSISTLTIQRTEQRDSAMYRCASSQPSASYEQYFGPGTRLTVT.

The chain links TRBV15 to TRBJ2-5; the match to TRBD1 covers 8 bases. Trimming removed 5 bases from V and 1 base from J; junction bases left unmatched: 12. CDR1 and CDR2 (germline): LNHNV, YYDKDF (reference sequence). The length of the CDR3 is 17 residues. CDR3: CATSRTRDRTPQETQYF. In DNA, the CDR3 is TGTGCCACCAGCCGAACTCGGGACAGGACCCCCCAAGAGACCCAGTACTTC. The whole variable domain, filled in from reference TRBV15 and TRBJ2-5, reads DAMVIQNPRYQVTQFGKPVTLSCSQTLNHNVMYWYQQKSSQAPKLLFHYYDKDFNNEADTPDNFQSRRPNTSFCFLDIRSPGLGDTAMYLCATSRTRDRTPQETQYFGPGTRLLVL.

J is TRBJ2-6 and V is TRBV11-1; a possible D gene is TRBD2 (7 bases). The V end lost 4 bases, the J end lost 4 bases, and 23 bases lay between the germline ends. Germline CDR1 is SGHAT and CDR2 is FQDESV (reference sequence). The CDR3 is 19 amino acids. In DNA form, the CDR3 reads TGTGCCAGCAGCTGGGGTGTGGGCGGGGGCCAGGAGGGGGCCAACGTCCTGACTTTC. It specifies CASSWGVGGGQEGANVLTF.

This chain connects TRBV4-1 to TRBJ2-7; 7 nucleotides line up with TRBD2. The CDR3 has 15 amino acids. V was clipped by 3 bases and J by 1 base; unmatched bases: 6. CDR1 and CDR2 (germline): MGHRA, YSYEKL. CDR3 region: CASSQESGGSYEQYF. In DNA, the CDR3 is TGCGCCAGCAGCCAGGAGTCGGGAGGTTCCTACGAGCAGTACTTC.

The chain combines TRBV6-5 with TRBJ1-5; D is undetermined. The germline V gene encodes CDR1 MNHEY and CDR2 SVGAGI. V lost 6 bases, J lost 12 bases, and 6 bases lay in between. The CDR3 runs 9 residues. In DNA form, the CDR3 reads TGTGCCAGCAGCCCCGTCCAGCATTTT. It codes for CASSPVQHF.

The V gene is TRBV6-1, the J gene TRBJ2-3, with TRBD2 matching 8 bases. CDR3 size: 16 residues. With 3 bases clipped from V and 6 bases from J, the junction kept 11 bases outside the gene matches. Per the germline V gene, CDR1 is MNHNS and CDR2 is SASEGT. CDR3 protein: CASSDPRREAGDTQYF. The CDR3 nucleotides read TGTGCCAGCAGTGACCCTCGGCGGGAGGCGGGCGATACGCAGTATTTT.

This clone appeared a single time. The sample contains more than one DNA sequence encoding this CDR3. This chain links TRBV9 with TRBJ2-5, with 8 bases that match TRBD2. Germline-derived CDR1 and CDR2 are SGDLS and YYNGEE. Trimming cost V 0 bases and J 5 bases; bases outside gene matches: 3. The CDR3 consists of 14 residues. Here the CDR3 reads CASSVAPGGETQYF. In nucleotides, the CDR3 is TGTGCCAGCAGCGTAGCGCCGGGGGGGGAGACCCAGTACTTC.

The CDR3 region is CASSFSQREYEQYF. DNA for the CDR3: TGTGCCAGCAGTTTCTCCCAGCGGGAGTACGAGCAGTACTTC. The V call is TRBV28, the J call TRBJ2-7; 8 bases agree with TRBD2. The CDR3 is 14 residues long. Looked up from germline, CDR1 is MDHEN and CDR2 is SYDVKM. V dropped 3 bases and J dropped 4; count of bases not matched to a gene: 5.

This chain joins TRBV14 and TRBJ1-2; D remains unclear. This CDR3 region has 13 residues. V gave up 4 bases and J gave up 6 bases, with 12 bases separating them. Germline CDR1 SGHDN, CDR2 FVKESK. Here the CDR3 DNA reads TGTGCCAGCAGCCCTTCCCGGCGGAATGGCTACACCTTC. Its translation: CASSPSRRNGYTF. Supplemented by reference TRBV14 and TRBJ1-2, the full variable domain reads EAGVTQFPSHSVIEKGQTVTLRCDPISGHDNLYWYRRVMGKEIKFLLHFVKESKQDESGMPNNRFLAERTGGTYSTLKVQPAELEDSGVYFCASSPSRRNGYTFGSGTRLTVV.

This clone appeared a single time. The J gene is TRBJ1-5, the V gene TRBV7-2; weak D call: TRBD1 (5 bases). Germline CDR1 reads SGHTA; CDR2 reads FQGNSA. V lost 8 bases and J 6 bases, leaving 14 bases between the germline ends. This CDR3 contains 13 residues. The chain's CDR3 is CASGRGFGQPQHF. The CDR3 region has the DNA TGTGCCAGCGGTCGGGGGTTCGGTCAGCCCCAGCATTTT.

This clone was counted between two and nine times. The chain employs TRBV15 and TRBJ1-2; TRBD1 matches at 7 bases. Germline CDR1 reads LNHNV; CDR2 reads YYDKDF (reference sequence). This CDR3 is 15 amino acids long. V lost 3 bases, J lost 6 bases, and 10 bases stayed unmatched. CDR3 protein: CATSRENRGWDGYTF. The DNA of the CDR3 is TGTGCCACCAGCAGGGAAAACAGGGGTTGGGATGGCTACACCTTC. The full variable domain, with the rest looked up from reference TRBV15 and TRBJ1-2, is DAMVIQNPRYQVTQFGKPVTLSCSQTLNHNVMYWYQQKSSQAPKLLFHYYDKDFNNEADTPDNFQSRRPNTSFCFLDIRSPGLGDTAMYLCATSRENRGWDGYTFGSGTRLTVV.

This clone appeared a few times. CDR3: CASSPAIGGTEAFF. CDR3 DNA sequence: TGTGCCAGCTCGCCAGCAATAGGAGGCACTGAAGCTTTCTTT. The V call is TRBV18, the J call TRBJ1-1; D gene uncertain. This CDR3 comprises 14 residues. The V gene lost 6 bases and the J gene lost 4 bases, with 15 bases spanning the gap. Germline values: CDR1 KGHSH, CDR2 LQKENI.

The rearrangement uses TRBV5-1 and TRBJ2-7; possibly TRBD1 for D (5 bases). Germline CDR1 and CDR2: SGHRS and YFSETQ. V gave up 1 base and J gave up 5 bases, with 10 bases separating them. CDR3 length: 13 residues. The CDR3 reads CASSLRAGNEQYF. The CDR3 bases are TGCGCCAGCAGCTTGAGGGCAGGGAACGAGCAGTACTTC.

Concerning this clone: The sample has other DNA sequences that encode this CDR3 too. The chain links TRBV15 to TRBJ2-7; a possible D gene is TRBD2 (6 bases). V lost 3 bases and J 2 bases, leaving 17 bases between the germline ends. This CDR3 comprises 16 residues. CDR1 is LNHNV and CDR2 is YYDKDF in the germline V gene (reference sequence). The CDR3 sequence is CATSSAYGSRAYEQYF. DNA for the CDR3: TGTGCCACCAGCAGTGCTTACGGGAGTAGGGCCTACGAGCAGTACTTC.

The chain recombines TRBV7-9 with TRBJ1-1, with unresolved D. The CDR3 runs 13 residues. V lost 3 bases and J 1 base, leaving 6 bases between the germline ends. Germline V gene sequence: CDR1 SEHNR, CDR2 FQNEAQ (reference sequence). CDR3 amino acids: CASSFISNTEAFF. In DNA, the CDR3 is TGTGCCAGCAGCTTTATCTCGAACACTGAAGCTTTCTTT.

The V call is TRBV27, the J call TRBJ1-1; 8 bases align to TRBD1. From germline, CDR1 is MNHEY and CDR2 SMNVEV (reference sequence). The V and J ends lost 5 bases and 11 bases, in that order; junction bases with no gene match: 13. The CDR3 loop spans 14 amino acids. Written as DNA, the CDR3 is TGTGCCAGCAGTCGAGTAGGGACAGGCGTCGAGGCTTTCTTT. The encoded protein is CASSRVGTGVEAFF.

The V and J genes are TRBV10-1 and TRBJ2-7, with 7 bases lining up with TRBD1. J was trimmed by 4 bases and V by 7 bases; bases with no gene match: 13. The CDR3 contains 15 residues. Germline V lookup: CDR1 WNHNN, CDR2 SYGVQD (reference sequence). CDR3 in amino acids: CASNLAPGTDYEQYV. CDR3 bases: TGCGCCAGCAACCTCGCTCCCGGGACAGATTACGAGCAGTACGTC.

This clone came up a few times. The chain is built from TRBV4-3 and TRBJ2-3; 11 bases agree with TRBD2. The CDR3 totals 17 residues. CDR1 is LGHNA, CDR2 YSLEER, per germline. The V segment lost 0 bases and the J segment 3 bases; nucleotides outside the gene matches: 5. For the CDR3, the DNA is TGCGCCAGCAGCCAAGAAATAGCGGGAGGGTCGACAGATACGCAGTATTTT. Its protein product is CASSQEIAGGSTDTQYF.

This clone came up once. The rearrangement uses TRBV7-2 and TRBJ1-5, with D possibly being TRBD1 (6 bases). V was cut by 1 base and J by 6 bases, with 10 bases left in between. CDR3 size: 14 residues. CDR1 is SGHTA and CDR2 is FQGNSA in the germline V gene. Written as DNA, the CDR3 is TGTGCCAGCAGCTTAGACAGGGCCCCTCAGCCCCAGCATTTT. Residues: CASSLDRAPQPQHF.

This chain links TRBV5-1 with TRBJ2-1; 8 positions agree with TRBD2. Germline CDR1 SGHRS, CDR2 YFSETQ. The CDR3 spans 16 residues. The junction had 9 bases not matched to a gene; V was cut back by 0 bases and J by 7 bases. The chain's CDR3 is CASSLDGRGGSNEQFF. DNA for the CDR3: TGCGCCAGCAGCTTGGATGGCCGGGGGGGTAGTAATGAGCAGTTCTTC. Complete variable domain (other parts from reference TRBV5-1 and TRBJ2-1): KAGVTQTPRYLIKTRGQQVTLSCSPISGHRSVSWYQQTPGQGLQFLFEYFSETQRNKGNFPGRFSGRQFSNSRSEMNVSTLELGDSALYLCASSLDGRGGSNEQFFGPGTRLTVL.

This sequence joins TRBV7-9 and TRBJ2-7; perhaps TRBD1 as D (6 bases). The germline V and J ends were trimmed by 4 bases and 2 bases, with 12 bases remaining between them. This CDR3 is built from 14 residues. Germline V gene lookup returns CDR1 SEHNR and CDR2 FQNEAQ (reference sequence). Written as DNA, the CDR3 is TGTGCCAGCAGCTCAGCAGGGGAACCCTACGAGCAGTACTTC. This codes for CASSSAGEPYEQYF.

This chain connects TRBV7-2 to TRBJ2-1; 7 positions agree with TRBD1. The CDR3 runs 13 residues. V shed 4 bases and J 8 bases; nucleotides not matched to a gene: 5. Per germline, CDR1 SGHTA and CDR2 FQGNSA. The CDR3 bases are TGTGCCAGCAGCTGGGGACAGAATTATGAGCAGTTCTTC. Amino acids: CASSWGQNYEQFF.

The chain has TRBV5-1 and TRBJ2-5; a weak D match, TRBD2 (5 bases). The CDR3 extends over 15 amino acids. Germline V gives CDR1 SGHRS, CDR2 YFSETQ. Trimming pared 5 bases from V and 4 bases from J, leaving 18 bases between. CDR3: CASSVPLGTGETQYF. The CDR3 DNA sequence: TGCGCCAGCAGTGTACCACTAGGAACGGGAGAGACCCAGTACTTC.

The gene calls are TRBV25-1 and TRBJ2-5; the match to TRBD2 covers 12 bases. V lost 1 base to trimming and J lost 5 bases; unmatched junction nucleotides: 8. This CDR3 is 17 amino acids long. Germline-derived CDR1 and CDR2 are MGHDK and SYGVNS. The CDR3, as DNA: TGTGCCAGCAGTGAATCCAGGACTAGCGGGGTTAGGGAGACCCAGTACTTC. Translating gives CASSESRTSGVRETQYF.

The chain recombines TRBV11-3 with TRBJ2-3; D is perhaps TRBD2 (6 bases). CDR3 size: 15 residues. V was shortened by 1 base and J by 4 bases, with 12 bases between the two germline ends. Germline V gene lookup returns CDR1 SGHNT and CDR2 YENEEA. The DNA of the CDR3 is TGTGCCAGCAGCTTAGGGCAGGGAGGCCCAGATACGCAGTATTTT. It yields the protein CASSLGQGGPDTQYF.

The sample holds one count of this clone. The CDR3 loop is CSGQGQGNEQFF. As DNA, the CDR3 is TGCAGCGGCCAGGGACAGGGAAATGAGCAGTTCTTC. V usage is TRBV29-1 and J usage is TRBJ2-1, with 9 bases fitting TRBD1. V was pared by 7 bases and J by 7 bases, with 5 bases of the junction left unmatched. The germline V gene has CDR1 SQVTM and CDR2 ANQGSEA. The CDR3 contains 12 residues.

The J gene is TRBJ1-1, the V gene TRBV6-1; D is uncertain. V lost 5 bases to trimming and J lost 1 base, with 8 bases between them. The CDR3 runs 13 residues. Germline V gene data show CDR1 as MNHNS and CDR2 as SASEGT. CDR3: CASSNFRNTEAFF. CDR3 DNA: TGTGCCAGCAGTAATTTCAGGAACACTGAAGCTTTCTTT.